This T cell receptor (beta chain) stems from a study of beta chain features in type 1 diabetes. Findings of the study overall: Type 1 diabetes patients had moderately but significantly shorter TCRB CDR3s in all four CD4+ subsets.

Of the isolated RNA, all was reverse transcribed, and so the sequenced material was expressed TCRB transcripts. The repertoire was sequenced with immunoSEQ multiplex PCR; TCRdb's copy has only in-frame clones and lacks some. The table lists under 150,000 clones, 7% to 10% of them singletons. This clone was counted ten times or more. Its antigen is not identified. The sample comprised central memory CD4+ T cells from blood. This TCR derives from a young man with type 1 diabetes.

This chain's CDR3 is CASSSSGHLQETQYF. CDR3 nucleotide sequence: TGTGCCAGCAGCTCTAGCGGACACCTCCAAGAGACCCAGTACTTC. The chain carries TRBV7-2 and TRBJ2-5; 7 nucleotides line up with TRBD2. From germline, CDR1 is SGHTA and CDR2 FQGNSA. This CDR3 is built from 15 residues. The V gene end was trimmed by 4 bases and the J gene end by 1 base; junction bases not matched to a gene: 6. The entire variable domain, with the rest obtained from reference TRBV7-2 and TRBJ2-5, is as follows: GAGVSQSPSNKVTEKGKDVELRCDPISGHTALYWYRQSLGQGLEFLIYFQGNSAPDKSGLPSDRFSAERTGGSVSTLTIQRTQQEDSAVYLCASSSSGHLQETQYFGPGTRLLVL.